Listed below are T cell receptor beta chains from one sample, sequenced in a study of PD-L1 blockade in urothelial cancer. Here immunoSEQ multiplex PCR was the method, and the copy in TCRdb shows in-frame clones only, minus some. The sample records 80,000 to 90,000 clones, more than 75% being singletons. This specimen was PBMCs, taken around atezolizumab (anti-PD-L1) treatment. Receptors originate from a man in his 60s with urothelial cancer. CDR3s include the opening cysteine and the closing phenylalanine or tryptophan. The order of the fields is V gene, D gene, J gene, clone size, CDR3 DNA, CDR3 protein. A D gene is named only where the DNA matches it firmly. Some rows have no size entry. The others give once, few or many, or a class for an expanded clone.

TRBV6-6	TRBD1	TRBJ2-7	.	TGTGCCAGCACCGAGGGACAGGGGGCATACGAGCAGTACTTC	CASTEGQGAYEQYF
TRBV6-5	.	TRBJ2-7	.	TGTGCCAGCAGTGGCGGAGTCTCCTACGAGCAGTACTTC	CASSGGVSYEQYF
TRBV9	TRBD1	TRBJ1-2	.	TGTGCCAGCAGCTCCCCCAGGCGGGGACAGTTTGTCTATGGCTACACCTTC	CASSSPRRGQFVYGYTF
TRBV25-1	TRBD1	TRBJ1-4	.	TGTGCCAGCAGTGACCCAGGGGGGTTTTGGGGTAATGAAAAACTGTTTTTT	CASSDPGGFWGNEKLFF
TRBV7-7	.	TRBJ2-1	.	TGTGCTAGCAGTGACTACCTACAATACAATGAGCAGTTCTTC	CASSDYLQYNEQFF
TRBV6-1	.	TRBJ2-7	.	TGTGCCAGCAGTGTGAGGGTCGAGCAGTACTTC	CASSVRVEQYF
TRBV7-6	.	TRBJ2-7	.	TGTGCCAGCAGCTCGGAAACAGGGAACGAGCAGTACTTC	CASSSETGNEQYF
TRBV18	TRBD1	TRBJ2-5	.	TGTGCCAGCTCACCAGGGGACAGTGCGTACCAAGAGACCCAGTACTTC	CASSPGDSAYQETQYF
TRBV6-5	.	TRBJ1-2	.	TGTGCCAGCACCGAAGCCCAGGGTTACTATGGCTACACCTTC	CASTEAQGYYGYTF
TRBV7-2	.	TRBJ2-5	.	TGTGCCAGCAGCCTTCGAGGAGGGAGTCACGAGACCCAGTACTTC	CASSLRGGSHETQYF
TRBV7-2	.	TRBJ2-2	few	TGTGCCAGCAGCTTAGAATGGGGGAGGCCGACCGGGGAGCTGTTTTTT	CASSLEWGRPTGELFF
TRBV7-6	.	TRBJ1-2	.	TGTGCCAGCAGCTTAATTCGCTCGGAGGCCGCTGATGGCTACACCTTC	CASSLIRSEAADGYTF
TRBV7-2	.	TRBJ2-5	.	TGTGCCAGCGGGCAGGGGTACGAGACCCAGTACTTC	CASGQGYETQYF
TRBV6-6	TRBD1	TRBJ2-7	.	TGTGCCAGCAGCGGGACAGGGGTCGAGCAGTACTTC	CASSGTGVEQYF
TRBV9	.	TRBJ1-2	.	TGTGCCAGCAGCCCCCGGACAGATAACTATGGCTACACCTTC	CASSPRTDNYGYTF
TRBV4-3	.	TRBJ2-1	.	TGCGCCAGCAGCCAGGCCAAGGGTGGGGGGAGCTCCTACAATGAGCAGTTCTTC	CASSQAKGGGSSYNEQFF
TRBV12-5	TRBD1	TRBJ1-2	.	TGTGCTAGTGGTTTGGTGACAGGGACCCGAACTAACTATGGCTACACCTTC	CASGLVTGTRTNYGYTF
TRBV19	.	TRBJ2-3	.	TGTGCCAGTAGTATATCGGGGACAGATACGCAGTATTTT	CASSISGTDTQYF
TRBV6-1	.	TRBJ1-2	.	TGTGCCAGCAGTGACGGAGTCTATGGCTACACCTTC	CASSDGVYGYTF
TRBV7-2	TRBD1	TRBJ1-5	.	TGTGCCAGCAGCTCGGGACAGCCTAATCAGCCCCAGCATTTT	CASSSGQPNQPQHF
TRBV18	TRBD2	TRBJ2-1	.	TGTGCCAGCTCATCCCGTGGCGGGAGTTCTGAGCAGTTCTTC	CASSSRGGSSEQFF
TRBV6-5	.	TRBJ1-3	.	TGTGCCAGCAGTTTAACAGGGTGGACTGGAAACACCATATATTTT	CASSLTGWTGNTIYF
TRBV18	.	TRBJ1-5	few	TGTGCCAGCTCACCTTGGGGAGGGGATCAGCCCCAGCATTTT	CASSPWGGDQPQHF
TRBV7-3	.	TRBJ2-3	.	TGTGCCAGCAGCGAAACAGGCACAGATACGCAGTATTTT	CASSETGTDTQYF